The subject of this entry is one T cell receptor (beta chain). Germline V CDR1 and CDR2: KGHDR, SFDVKD. The CDR3 covers 15 residues. V was pared by 2 bases and J by 3 bases, with 10 bases between. Participants' reported clinical history set cohort assignment. For recovered donors of Cohort 3, there were two negative PCRs, clearance, or symptom resolution. This specimen comes from a study of blood T cell repertoires in COVID-19. Study details: COVID-19 samples, acute and convalescent, were from the United States, Italy and Spain.

The method was immunoSEQ multiplex PCR; TCRdb's version includes in-frame clones alone and lacks a portion of them. The repertoire includes 150,000 to 200,000 clones, about 91% of them detected once, and more than 0.75% sits in the top ten. The V call is TRBV24-1, the J call TRBJ1-5; D remains ambiguous. This clonotype originated in a woman between 18 and 30 years old who had recovered from COVID-19. Sequencing used PBMCs or T cells enriched from blood (not recorded which). CDR3: CATSDSAGYNQPQHF. CDR3 bases: TGTGCCACCAGTGATTCGGCGGGGTACAATCAGCCCCAGCATTTT.